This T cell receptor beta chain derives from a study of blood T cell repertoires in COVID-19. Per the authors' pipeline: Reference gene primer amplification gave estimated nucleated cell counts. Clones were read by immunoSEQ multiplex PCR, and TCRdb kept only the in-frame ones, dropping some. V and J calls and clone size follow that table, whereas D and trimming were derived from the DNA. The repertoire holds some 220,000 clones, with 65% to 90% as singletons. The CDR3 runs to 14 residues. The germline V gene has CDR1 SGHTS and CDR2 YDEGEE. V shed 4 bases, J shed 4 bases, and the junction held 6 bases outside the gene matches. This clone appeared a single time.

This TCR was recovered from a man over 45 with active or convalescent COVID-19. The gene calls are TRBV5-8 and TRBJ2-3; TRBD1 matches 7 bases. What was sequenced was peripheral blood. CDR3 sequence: CASSTRQGSDTQYF. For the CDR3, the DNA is TGTGCCAGCAGCACCCGACAGGGTTCAGATACGCAGTATTTT.